Below are 32 T cell receptor beta chains sequenced from a single sample in a study of sequential checkpoint blockade in melanoma. Produced via immunoSEQ multiplex PCR; TCRdb's table is partial and in-frame only. The sample has approximately 12,000 clones, less than 70% seen once. The treatment: randomized to nivolumab then ipilimumab (arm A) or the reverse (arm B). The material was CD8+ T cells sorted from blood (inferred from file names), obtained from a patient given nivolumab and ipilimumab in sequence. These TCRs come from a human donor with melanoma.

The CDR3: CAITESPWTSGGAGDSYEQYF. CDR3 nucleotides: TGTGCCATCACCGAATCCCCGTGGACTAGCGGGGGGGCGGGGGACTCCTACGAGCAGTACTTC. The chain links TRBV10-3 to TRBJ2-7; 15 bases fit TRBD2. CDR3 length: 21 residues. The V and J ends lost 7 bases and 0 bases, in that order; junction bases with no gene match: 19. Germline V lookup: CDR1 ENHRY, CDR2 SYGVKD.

This clone was counted a few times. The chain links TRBV4-2 to TRBJ2-1; possible D gene TRBD1, 5 bases. CDR3 length equals 15 residues. Germline CDR1 reads LGHNA; CDR2 reads YNFKEQ. The V gene lost 0 bases and the J gene lost 3 bases, with 9 bases spanning the gap. The CDR3 region has the DNA TGTGCCAGCAGCCAAGATGGGGCCAGCTACAATGAGCAGTTCTTC. Its protein is CASSQDGASYNEQFF.

The chain couples TRBV11-2 to TRBJ1-2; 9 bases are shared with TRBD1. The CDR3 spans 14 residues. J lost 3 bases, V lost 5 bases, and 4 bases had no gene match. CDR1 is SGHAT, CDR2 FQNNGV, per germline. The CDR3 sequence: CASSPGQGYYGYTF. CDR3 sequence (DNA): TGTGCCAGCAGCCCAGGACAGGGGTACTATGGCTACACCTTC.

This clone has only a few counts. A read error may produce the germline difference seen at one junction end. The rearrangement uses TRBV10-3 and TRBJ1-2; TRBD1 might be the D (5 bases). There are 16 residues in the CDR3. CDR1 ENHRY and CDR2 SYGVKD come from the germline V gene. CDR3 protein: CASSYFGGRAGGGYTF. Written as DNA, the CDR3 is TGTGCCAGCAGTTACTTCGGTGGCAGGGCCGGTGGAGGCTACACCTTC.

The gene calls are TRBV29-1 and TRBJ2-1; 12 bases align to TRBD2. J was trimmed by 3 bases and V by 4 bases; bases with no gene match: 4. Germline V CDR1 and CDR2: SQVTM, ANQGSEA. The CDR3 is 15 residues long. The CDR3 spells CSVAQLAGGYNEQFF. CDR3 in DNA: TGCAGCGTTGCCCAACTAGCGGGGGGCTACAATGAGCAGTTCTTC.

In its sample, this clone ranks as large. The chain couples TRBV14 to TRBJ2-7, with 9 bases aligning to TRBD1. The CDR3 contains 15 residues. Germline V gene lookup returns CDR1 SGHDN and CDR2 FVKESK. J was trimmed by 3 bases and V by 3 bases; bases with no gene match: 6. In nucleotides, the CDR3 is TGTGCCAGCAGCCATGGACAGGGGCGGCGCTACGAGCAGTACTTC. Its translation is CASSHGQGRRYEQYF.

This clone was found once. The rearrangement links TRBV28 to TRBJ2-7; tentatively, D is TRBD2 (6 bases). The V gene lost 5 bases and the J gene lost 4 bases, with 12 bases spanning the gap. This CDR3 is 13 amino acids long. CDR1 is MDHEN and CDR2 is SYDVKM in the germline V gene. The CDR3 DNA sequence: TGTGCCAGCAGTCGACCCGGGAGTTACGAGCAGTACTTC. Its translation: CASSRPGSYEQYF.

This clone is labeled medium-sized (0.01 to 0.1%). V usage is TRBV21-1 and J usage is TRBJ2-5; TRBD2, as called in the table, went unchecked against the DNA. TRBV21-1 is reported as a pseudogene. The CDR3 loop spans 15 amino acids. This CDR3 reads CASSPQRRGAETQYF. The DNA for the CDR3 is TGTGCCAGCAGCCCCCAAAGGCGGGGTGCTGAGACCCAGTACTTC.

The V and J genes are TRBV30 and TRBJ1-4; D possibly corresponds to TRBD1 (5 bases). The CDR3 consists of 14 residues. Germline CDR1 is GTSNPN and CDR2 is SVGIG (reference sequence). V was trimmed by 1 base and J by 6 bases, leaving 12 bases between them. CDR3 sequence (DNA): TGTGCCTGGAGTGGGGAAGGGGTGGATGAAAAACTGTTTTTT. The encoded protein is CAWSGEGVDEKLFF.

The V call is TRBV5-1, the J call TRBJ2-7, with D hard to call. CDR1 is SGHRS, CDR2 YFSETQ, per germline. The V end was cut by 0 bases, the J end by 3 bases, with 7 bases between. The CDR3 extends over 13 amino acids. CDR3 loop: CASSLAPFYEQYF. DNA of the CDR3: TGCGCCAGCAGCTTGGCCCCTTTCTACGAGCAGTACTTC.

The chain carries TRBV9 and TRBJ1-1; tentatively, D is TRBD1 (6 bases). Germline V gene sequence: CDR1 SGDLS, CDR2 YYNGEE. The CDR3 contains 15 residues. Between the trimmed V and J ends, which lost 5 bases and 1 base, there was a span of 15 bases. The CDR3 DNA reads as TGTGCCAGCAGTCTCGGGCAGGGGACGAACACTGAAGCTTTCTTT. Translation: CASSLGQGTNTEAFF.

This chain links TRBV27 with TRBJ1-2, with 9 bases matching TRBD1. The CDR3 length is 14 residues. The V segment lost 4 bases and the J segment 8 bases; nucleotides outside the gene matches: 8. Germline CDR1 MNHEY, CDR2 SMNVEV (reference sequence). The CDR3 DNA reads TGTGCCAGCAGTTCGACACAGGGGGCGGGCGGCTACACCTTC. Protein product: CASSSTQGAGGYTF.

This clone turned up a few times. The chain combines TRBV4-3 with TRBJ1-2; possible D gene TRBD1, 5 bases. The V end lost 5 bases, the J end lost 4 bases, and 17 bases lay between the germline ends. CDR3 length equals 15 residues. CDR1 is LGHNA, CDR2 YSLEER, per germline. CDR3 DNA: TGCGCCAGCAGCAGCGGGACCGACCTAGGCTATGGCTACACCTTC. Protein product: CASSSGTDLGYGYTF.

The sample holds a few counts of this clone. V usage is TRBV7-9 and J usage is TRBJ2-3; 13 nucleotides agree with TRBD2. Germline trimming cut 5 bases from V and 4 bases from J; bases unmatched to any gene: 6. Germline CDR1 reads SEHNR; CDR2 reads FQNEAQ (reference sequence). This CDR3 spans 16 amino acids. The CDR3 loop reads CASSPTGTSGADTQYF. The CDR3 DNA reads TGTGCCAGCAGCCCGACCGGGACTAGCGGGGCAGATACGCAGTATTTT.

The V gene is TRBV9, the J gene TRBJ2-2; a weak D match, TRBD1 (6 bases). This CDR3 contains 15 residues. Trimming shortened V by 4 bases and J by 0 bases, and 10 bases separated the two germline ends. CDR1 is SGDLS and CDR2 is YYNGEE in the germline V gene. CDR3 DNA: TGTGCCAGCAGCACAGGGACCTCGAACACCGGGGAGCTGTTTTTT. Its protein product is CASSTGTSNTGELFF.

The chain joins TRBV5-1 to TRBJ2-2; 8 nucleotides match TRBD2. Germline loops: CDR1 SGHRS, CDR2 YFSETQ. There are 15 residues in the CDR3. V gave up 2 bases and J gave up 3 bases; unmatched junction bases: 3. The CDR3, as DNA: TGCGCCAGCAGCTTCTGGCGGGAGGACACCGGGGAGCTGTTTTTT. This gives the protein CASSFWREDTGELFF.

This clone has just one count. The J gene is TRBJ1-4, the V gene TRBV4-3, with a possible D match to TRBD1 (6 bases). The CDR3 extends over 13 amino acids. The V gene lost 4 bases and the J gene lost 6 bases, with 9 bases spanning the gap. Per germline, CDR1 LGHNA and CDR2 YSLEER. The CDR3: CASSPPGDEKLFF. Here the CDR3 DNA reads TGCGCCAGCAGCCCTCCAGGGGATGAAAAACTGTTTTTT.

The chain joins TRBV7-9 to TRBJ2-7; maybe TRBD2 (6 bases). The germline V gene has CDR1 SEHNR and CDR2 FQNEAQ (reference sequence). V was clipped by 5 bases and J by 4 bases, with 6 bases between them. The CDR3 extends over 11 amino acids. Here the CDR3 DNA reads TGTGCCAGCAGCCGGGGGTACGAGCAGTACTTC. This gives the protein CASSRGYEQYF. Complete variable domain (other parts from reference TRBV7-9 and TRBJ2-7): DTGVSQNPRHKITKRGQNVTFRCDPISEHNRLYWYRQTLGQGPEFLTYFQNEAQLEKSRLLSDRFSAERPKGSFSTLEIQRTEQGDSAMYLCASSRGYEQYFGPGTRLTVT.

The V call is TRBV19, the J call TRBJ1-2; D is unresolved. V was shortened by 7 bases and J by 4 bases, with 16 bases between the two germline ends. Germline V lookup: CDR1 LNHDA, CDR2 SQIVND (reference sequence). This CDR3 contains 14 residues. The CDR3 loop reads CASTLRFSSYGYTF. CDR3 nucleotides: TGTGCCAGTACTTTGCGGTTTTCTAGCTATGGCTACACCTTC.

This clone has a single count. The chain has TRBV7-8 and TRBJ2-1; tentatively, D is TRBD2 (5 bases). CDR1 and CDR2 (germline): SGHVS, FQNEAQ. This CDR3 region has 14 residues. Trimming removed 2 bases from V and 8 bases from J, with 13 bases in between. The CDR3 DNA is TGTGCCAGCAGCTTATTAGTAGTTAGCGATGAGCAGTTCTTC. Encoded protein: CASSLLVVSDEQFF. Together with reference TRBV7-8 and TRBJ2-1, the CDR3 gives the full variable domain: GAGVSQSPRYKVAKRGQDVALRCDPISGHVSLFWYQQALGQGPEFLTYFQNEAQLDKSGLPSDRFFAERPEGSVSTLKIQRTQQEDSAVYLCASSLLVVSDEQFFGPGTRLTVL.

This clone came up a few times. The V and J genes are TRBV5-4 and TRBJ2-7; 15 positions agree with TRBD2. The V and J ends lost 8 bases and 7 bases, in that order; junction bases with no gene match: 19. Germline CDR1 reads SGHNT; CDR2 reads YYREEE (reference sequence). The CDR3 runs to 18 residues. The CDR3 protein is CARSAGLAGGPLLSEQYF. The CDR3 region has the DNA TGTGCCAGAAGCGCGGGACTAGCGGGAGGCCCCCTTCTTTCGGAGCAGTACTTC.

The rearrangement joins TRBV5-6 to TRBJ2-7, with D unclear. In germline, CDR1 is SGHDT, CDR2 YYEEEE. Trimming left V 2 bases short and J 6 bases short, with 12 bases between. The CDR3 length is 13 residues. The DNA of the CDR3 is TGTGCCAGCAGCTTCGGTGGTCTAAGCGAGCAGTACTTC. Protein product: CASSFGGLSEQYF.

This clone appeared a few times. CDR3 sequence reads: CASSFGTGVSEQFF. The DNA for the CDR3 is TGTGCCAGCAGTTTCGGGACAGGGGTAAGCGAGCAGTTCTTC. The chain joins TRBV4-2 to TRBJ2-1, with 10 positions matching TRBD1. Trimming cost V 6 bases and J 10 bases; bases outside gene matches: 9. Germline values: CDR1 LGHNA, CDR2 YNFKEQ. The CDR3 consists of 14 residues.

This clone has more than one count but fewer than ten. The chain has TRBV7-2 and TRBJ2-3; 11 nucleotides line up with TRBD1. The ends lost 6 bases at V and 7 bases at J; junction bases unmatched: 9. The CDR3 sequence is 15 residues long. Per germline, CDR1 SGHTA and CDR2 FQGNSA. CDR3 in amino acids: CASSSGTGGIYTQYF. The DNA of the CDR3 is TGTGCCAGCAGTTCCGGGACAGGGGGAATTTATACGCAGTATTTT.

This chain connects TRBV28 to TRBJ1-5, with D maybe TRBD1 (5 bases). V lost 5 bases and J 0 bases, leaving 8 bases between the germline ends. From germline, CDR1 is MDHEN and CDR2 SYDVKM. The CDR3 is made up of 14 amino acids. CDR3: CASSTGHSNQPQHF. In DNA, the CDR3 is TGTGCCAGCAGTACAGGTCATAGCAATCAGCCCCAGCATTTT.

This clone was recorded once. V is TRBV19 and J is TRBJ2-7; 10 bases agree with TRBD1. Unmatched junction bases numbered 7, after V lost 4 bases and J lost 1 base. CDR1 is LNHDA, CDR2 SQIVND, per germline (reference sequence). This CDR3 has 16 amino acids. The CDR3 region is CASSTHLDRGSYEQYF. For the CDR3, the DNA is TGTGCCAGTAGTACCCACTTGGACAGGGGGTCCTACGAGCAGTACTTC. Filled out from reference TRBV19 and TRBJ2-7, the complete variable domain reads DGGITQSPKYLFRKEGQNVTLSCEQNLNHDAMYWYRQDPGQGLRLIYYSQIVNDFQKGDIAEGYSVSREKKESFPLTVTSAQKNPTAFYLCASSTHLDRGSYEQYFGPGTRLTVT.

V and J are TRBV27 and TRBJ1-5, with 7 bases identical to TRBD1. The germline V gene has CDR1 MNHEY and CDR2 SMNVEV (reference sequence). The length of the CDR3 is 13 residues. V lost 5 bases, J lost 5 bases, and 3 bases stayed unmatched. CDR3 sequence reads: CASSIDRDQPQHF. CDR3 bases: TGTGCCAGCAGTATCGACAGGGATCAGCCCCAGCATTTT.

V usage is TRBV7-3 and J usage is TRBJ2-2; D is possibly TRBD2 (5 bases). The CDR3 has 16 amino acids. From germline, CDR1 is SGHTA and CDR2 FQGTGA. V lost 5 bases, J lost 1 base, and 14 bases lay in between. CDR3 in DNA: TGTGCCAGCAGCGCATTACTAGAAAAGAACACCGGGGAGCTGTTTTTT. As protein: CASSALLEKNTGELFF.

V and J are TRBV27 and TRBJ2-7, with D possibly TRBD2 on 6 matching bases. The germline CDR1 and CDR2 sequences are MNHEY and SMNVEV (reference sequence). CDR3 length: 14 residues. Deletions cut 4 bases from V and 9 bases from J, with 19 bases between. In nucleotides, the CDR3 is TGTGCCAGCAGTTACTCTGGGACTCTCTCGGGGCAGTACTTC. This encodes CASSYSGTLSGQYF.

This rearrangement joins TRBV19 to TRBJ2-3, with D uncertain. The CDR3 contains 14 residues. Trimming pared 3 bases from V and 4 bases from J, leaving 11 bases between. Germline CDR1 LNHDA, CDR2 SQIVND (reference sequence). CDR3 DNA sequence: TGTGCCAGTAGTATTGGCCGGGTGGCAGATACGCAGTATTTT. Its protein is CASSIGRVADTQYF. Full variable domain (missing parts from reference TRBV19 and TRBJ2-3): DGGITQSPKYLFRKEGQNVTLSCEQNLNHDAMYWYRQDPGQGLRLIYYSQIVNDFQKGDIAEGYSVSREKKESFPLTVTSAQKNPTAFYLCASSIGRVADTQYFGPGTRLTVL.

The chain uses TRBV9 and TRBJ2-1; maybe TRBD2 (7 bases). The CDR3 is 17 amino acids. Germline CDR1 and CDR2: SGDLS and YYNGEE. Trimming cost V 4 bases and J 0 bases, with 17 bases left between them. The CDR3 DNA reads TGTGCCAGCAGCCCAGTCGGGGGGCCGAGCTCCTACAATGAGCAGTTCTTC. Its protein is CASSPVGGPSSYNEQFF.

This clone was seen just once. This chain joins TRBV5-6 and TRBJ2-7, with D perhaps TRBD2 (5 bases). This CDR3 has 14 amino acids. Germline loops: CDR1 SGHDT, CDR2 YYEEEE. V lost 0 bases to trimming and J lost 0 bases, with 7 bases between them. The CDR3 DNA reads TGTGCCAGCAGCTTGGGAGGGCTCTCCTACGAGCAGTACTTC. It yields the protein CASSLGGLSYEQYF.